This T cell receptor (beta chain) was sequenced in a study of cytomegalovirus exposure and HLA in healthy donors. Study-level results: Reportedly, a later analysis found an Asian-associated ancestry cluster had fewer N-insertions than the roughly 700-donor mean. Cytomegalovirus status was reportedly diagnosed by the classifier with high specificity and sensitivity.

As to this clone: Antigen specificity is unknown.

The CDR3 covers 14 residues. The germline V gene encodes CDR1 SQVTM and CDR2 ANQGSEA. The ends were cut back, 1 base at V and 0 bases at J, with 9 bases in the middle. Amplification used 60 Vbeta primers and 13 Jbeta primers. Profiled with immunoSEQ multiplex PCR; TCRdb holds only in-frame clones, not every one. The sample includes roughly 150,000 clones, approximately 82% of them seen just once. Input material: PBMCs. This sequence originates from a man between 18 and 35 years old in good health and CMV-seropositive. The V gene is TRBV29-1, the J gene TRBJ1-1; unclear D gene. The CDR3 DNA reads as TGCAGCGTTGAAGTCCAGGCCGTGAACACTGAAGCTTTCTTT. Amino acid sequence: CSVEVQAVNTEAFF. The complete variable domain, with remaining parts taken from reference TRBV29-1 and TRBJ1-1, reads SAVISQKPSRDICQRGTSLTIQCQVDSQVTMMFWYRQQPGQSLTLIATANQGSEATYESGFVIDKFPISRPNLTFSTLTVSNMSPEDSSIYLCSVEVQAVNTEAFFGQGTRLTVV.